The 15 T cell receptor beta chains listed next were all sequenced from one sample in a study of blood T cell repertoires in COVID-19. Measured with immunoSEQ multiplex PCR; TCRdb has only the in-frame clones, and not every one. The data hold under 550,000 clones, with about 87% observed a single time. The sequencing sample was made of peripheral blood. The receptors here all came from a man between 18 and 29 years old with COVID-19, enrolled during active disease.

V gene TRBV28 combines with J gene TRBJ1-1; 7 bases fit TRBD1. The germline V gene encodes CDR1 MDHEN and CDR2 SYDVKM. The V and J ends lost 5 bases and 1 base, in that order; junction bases with no gene match: 7. The CDR3 has 15 residues. The CDR3 is CASSTQTGRNTEAFF. Here the CDR3 DNA reads TGTGCCAGCAGTACTCAGACAGGGCGGAACACTGAAGCTTTCTTT.

The rearrangement links TRBV5-5 to TRBJ1-6, with D possibly matching TRBD1 (6 bases). V was pared by 3 bases and J by 1 base, with 17 bases between. Germline V gene data show CDR1 as SGHKS and CDR2 as YYEKEE (reference sequence). The length of the CDR3 is 18 residues. The CDR3 loop reads CASSSGGSGSSYNSPLHF. The DNA for the CDR3 is TGTGCCAGCAGCTCGGGGGGCTCGGGGTCATCCTATAATTCACCCCTCCACTTT. Full variable domain (rest looked up from reference TRBV5-5 and TRBJ1-6): DAGVTQSPTHLIKTRGQQVTLRCSPISGHKSVSWYQQVLGQGPQFIFQYYEKEERGRGNFPDRFSARQFPNYSSELNVNALLLGDSALYLCASSSGGSGSSYNSPLHFGNGTRLTVT.

The chain recombines TRBV12-3 or TRBV12-4 with TRBJ1-2; unclear D gene. The CDR3 contains 12 residues. The ends were cut back, 6 bases at V and 0 bases at J, with 5 bases in the middle. This CDR3 reads CASSTANYGYTF. In DNA form, the CDR3 reads TGTGCCAGCAGCACAGCTAACTATGGCTACACCTTC.

The J gene is TRBJ2-1, the V gene TRBV14; D gene ambiguous. CDR3 length: 10 residues. Looked up from germline, CDR1 is SGHDN and CDR2 is FVKESK. V was clipped by 6 bases and J by 7 bases, with 4 bases between them. Written as DNA, the CDR3 is TGTGCCAGCAGTACTAATGAGCAGTTCTTC. Protein product: CASSTNEQFF.

CDR3 in amino acids: CASGGRRGSYEQYF. The CDR3 region has the DNA TGTGCCAGCGGGGGCAGGAGAGGGTCCTACGAGCAGTACTTC. The chain has TRBV6-5 and TRBJ2-7; perhaps TRBD1 as D (6 bases). The CDR3 consists of 14 residues. Trimming cost V 8 bases and J 1 base, with 15 bases left between them. Germline loops: CDR1 MNHEY, CDR2 SVGAGI.

The chain carries TRBV18 and TRBJ1-1, with D hard to call. The ends were cut back, 3 bases at V and 0 bases at J, with 11 bases in the middle. Germline assignment: CDR1 KGHSH and CDR2 LQKENI. The CDR3 totals 15 residues. The CDR3 DNA reads TGTGCCAGCTCACCGTCCACCCGGGTGAACACTGAAGCTTTCTTT. This sequence encodes CASSPSTRVNTEAFF.

V is TRBV11-3 and J is TRBJ2-1; D is perhaps TRBD2 (6 bases). Germline V gene data show CDR1 as SGHNT and CDR2 as YENEEA. Trimming stripped 10 bases from V and 5 bases from J, with 18 bases between. The CDR3 totals 14 residues. The CDR3: CAITPPGAHNEQFF. The CDR3 DNA sequence: TGTGCCATCACCCCGCCGGGAGCTCACAATGAGCAGTTCTTC.

In DNA form, the CDR3 reads TGCAGTGCTATAGTACAGGGGGGCTACACCTTC. It yields the protein CSAIVQGGYTF. V usage is TRBV20-1 and J usage is TRBJ1-2; 7 bases match TRBD1. Trimming at V came to 4 bases and at J to 8 bases, leaving 4 bases not matched to a gene. This CDR3 has 11 residues. The V gene's germline CDR1 is DFQATT and CDR2 SNEGSKA (reference sequence).

The chain employs TRBV9 and TRBJ2-3; TRBD2 agrees at 9 bases. Germline-derived CDR1 and CDR2 are SGDLS and YYNGEE. The CDR3 is 16 amino acids. The V gene end was trimmed by 0 bases and the J gene end by 1 base; junction bases not matched to a gene: 3. CDR3 sequence (DNA): TGTGCCAGCAGCGTAGCCCCTAGCGGGGGCACAGATACGCAGTATTTT. Its translation: CASSVAPSGGTDTQYF.

J is TRBJ1-2 and V is TRBV18, with D maybe TRBD1 (6 bases). With 6 bases removed from V and 3 bases from J, the gap between germline ends came to 17 bases. Germline V gene sequence: CDR1 KGHSH, CDR2 LQKENI. The CDR3 contains 15 residues. DNA of the CDR3: TGTGCCAGCTCTCTAAGACAGGAGGAGCACTATGGCTACACCTTC. Encoded protein: CASSLRQEEHYGYTF.

The chain combines TRBV10-2 with TRBJ2-1; 8 nucleotides agree with TRBD2. CDR1 WSHSY and CDR2 SAAADI come from the germline V gene. The CDR3 loop spans 15 amino acids. With V trimmed by 5 bases and J by 1 base, 4 bases remained unmatched. Here the CDR3 reads CASSQREPSYNEQFF. As DNA, the CDR3 is TGCGCCAGCAGTCAGCGGGAGCCGTCCTACAATGAGCAGTTCTTC.

In this sample, this clone turned up once. The chain carries TRBV27 and TRBJ2-3; perhaps TRBD2 as D (5 bases). Trimming left V 2 bases short and J 3 bases short, with 9 bases between. Germline V gene lookup returns CDR1 MNHEY and CDR2 SMNVEV (reference sequence). This CDR3 contains 14 residues. This chain's CDR3 is CASSLERWTDTQYF. Here the CDR3 DNA reads TGTGCCAGCAGTTTAGAGCGGTGGACAGATACGCAGTATTTT.

V is TRBV29-1 and J is TRBJ2-7; D call uncertain. V was clipped by 3 bases and J by 0 bases, with 6 bases between them. CDR1 is SQVTM, CDR2 ANQGSEA, per germline. This CDR3 region has 12 residues. The CDR3 loop reads CSVEASSYEQYF. CDR3 nucleotides: TGCAGCGTTGAGGCCAGCTCCTACGAGCAGTACTTC.

This sequence joins TRBV5-4 and TRBJ2-1; weak D call: TRBD1 (6 bases). The CDR3 contains 12 residues. Germline lookup yields CDR1 SGHNT and CDR2 YYREEE (reference sequence). V lost 0 bases, J lost 10 bases, and 8 bases lay in between. CDR3 sequence (DNA): TGTGCCAGCAGCTTGGGACAGGCGGAGCAGTTCTTC. This gives the protein CASSLGQAEQFF.

This chain joins TRBV18 and TRBJ2-5, with D perhaps TRBD1 or TRBD2 (6 bases each). Germline-derived CDR1 and CDR2 are KGHSH and LQKENI. Trimming took off 5 bases at V and 1 base at J, with 17 bases between the two ends. This CDR3 has 16 residues. CDR3 in amino acids: CASSARGPEFQETQYF. The CDR3 DNA follows: TGTGCCAGCTCAGCACGGGGGCCCGAATTCCAAGAGACCCAGTACTTC. Drawing the rest from reference TRBV18 and TRBJ2-5, the complete variable domain is NAGVMQNPRHLVRRRGQEARLRCSPMKGHSHVYWYRQLPEEGLKFMVYLQKENIIDESGMPKERFSAEFPKEGPSILRIQQVVRGDSAAYFCASSARGPEFQETQYFGPGTRLLVL.